Listed below are T cell receptor beta chains from one sample, sequenced in a study of blood T cells in healthy people across ages. TCRdb used MiXCR to reprocess the 5' RACE reads, holding one entry per CDR3 protein. The table shows roughly 700,000 distinct CDR3 sequences, with 49% occurring only once. Sequences were obtained from blood. These receptors all come from a woman aged 60-75 years in good health. CDR3s include the opening cysteine and the closing phenylalanine or tryptophan. D genes are given only for firm matches. Some rows mark clone size as missing; the rest say once, few, many or name a class of expanded clone.

TRBV20-1	TRBD2	-	TRBJ2-7	TGCAGTGCTAGGCCTCTGACTAGCGGGATTTTTTACGAGCAGTACTTC	CSARPLTSGIFYEQYF
TRBV24-1	-	few	TRBJ2-7	TGTGCCACCAGTGATTTGGAGGATAACGAGCAGTACTTC	CATSDLEDNEQYF
TRBV20-1	-	few	TRBJ2-4	TGCAGTGCTACCCCCAGCCGTGGAGGAAAAAACATTCAGTACTTC	CSATPSRGGKNIQYF
TRBV6-2/TRBV6-3	-	few	TRBJ2-1	TGTGCCAGCAGGTACAGCCTCTACAATGAGCAGTTCTTC	CASRYSLYNEQFF
TRBV29-1	-	few	TRBJ2-1	TGCAGCGTTGAAGAAAGCCTCCATCCCCGTCAGGGGCTGGGTGGGCAGTTCTTC	CSVEESLHPRQGLGGQFF
TRBV9	TRBD2	-	TRBJ2-3	TGTGCCAGCAGCCTTAGCGGGAGCGCAGATGCGCAGTATTTT	CASSLSGSADAQYF
TRBV2	TRBD1	few	TRBJ2-3	TGTGCCAGCACCCTAGGGACAGGGGGCGGAGATACGCAGTATTTT	CASTLGTGGGDTQYF
TRBV6-2/TRBV6-3	-	-	TRBJ2-7	TGTGCCAGCAGTTACTCGGCAGTACCATTCTACGAGCAGTACTTC	CASSYSAVPFYEQYF
TRBV12-3/TRBV12-4	-	-	TRBJ2-7	TGTGCCAGCAGCGGAGGAAGGGGGAGCGAGCAGTACTTC	CASSGGRGSEQYF
TRBV7-2	TRBD1	-	TRBJ2-3	TGTGCCAGCAGCCGGGACAGGCCTAATGTAGGCACAGATACGCAGTATTTT	CASSRDRPNVGTDTQYF
TRBV7-9	-	-	TRBJ2-5	TGTGCCGGCAGCTCAGGGGAGGGTGTGGAGACCCAGTACTTC	CAGSSGEGVETQYF
TRBV3-1	-	-	TRBJ2-5	TGTGTCAGCAGCCATCTCCTACTTAGCGGAGAAGAGACCCAGTACTTC	CVSSHLLLSGEETQYF
TRBV29-1	-	-	TRBJ1-1	TGCAGCTCACCCGGGACAAGGGGGACTGAAGCTTTCTTT	CSSPGTRGTEAFF
TRBV20-1	-	-	TRBJ2-7	TGCAGTGCCACCCCTGACAACTCCTACGAGCAGTACTTC	CSATPDNSYEQYF
TRBV10-3	-	few	TRBJ2-5	TGTGCCACCCTCGGGACCGCGCAAGAGACCCAGTACTTC	CATLGTAQETQYF
TRBV12-3/TRBV12-4	-	few	TRBJ1-2	TGTGCCAGCAGCAGTTTTGGGGAGCGCGGCTACACCTTC	CASSSFGERGYTF
TRBV4-3	-	-	TRBJ2-1	TGCGCCAGCAGCCAAGATTTCGGGGCATACGATGAGCAGTTCTTC	CASSQDFGAYDEQFF
TRBV9	TRBD2	-	TRBJ2-3	TGTGCCAGCAGCGTAGGGGTCGGGACTATGCATACGCAGTATTTT	CASSVGVGTMHTQYF
TRBV7-2	-	-	TRBJ2-1	TGTGCCAGCAGCTTAGATAGCGGAGAATACAATGAGCAGTTCTTC	CASSLDSGEYNEQFF
TRBV15	TRBD2	once	TRBJ2-3	TGTGCCACCAGCAGAGGTCCTAGCGGGAGCGCGCCGCAGTATTTT	CATSRGPSGSAPQYF
TRBV28	-	-	TRBJ1-4	TGTGCCAGCAGTTTATGGGGGGGCAGCTCAACTAATGAAAAACTGTTTTTT	CASSLWGGSSTNEKLFF
TRBV12-5	TRBD2	-	TRBJ2-1	TGTGCTAGTGGTTTGTATCCGGGACTAGCGGGAAGCTCCTACAATGAGCAGTTCTTC	CASGLYPGLAGSSYNEQFF
TRBV5-5	-	-	TRBJ2-1	TGTGCCAGCAGCCGGGACGCGGCCTCCTACAATGAGCAGTTCTTC	CASSRDAASYNEQFF
TRBV12-3/TRBV12-4	-	once	TRBJ1-5	TGTGCCAGCAGTTTCGACTGGGGGGGACAGCCCCAGCATTTT	CASSFDWGGQPQHF
TRBV2	TRBD2	-	TRBJ2-1	TGTGCCAGCAGTGAAGCACTAGCGGGCTACAATGAGCAGGTCTTC	CASSEALAGYNEQVF
TRBV27	-	-	TRBJ2-7	TGTGCCAGCAGTTTGAAGGTTACCTCCTACGAGCAGTACTTC	CASSLKVTSYEQYF
TRBV20-1	TRBD2	-	TRBJ2-1	TGCAGTGCTAGTTTACTAGCGGGAGTCGATGAGCAGTTCTTC	CSASLLAGVDEQFF
TRBV25-1	TRBD1	-	TRBJ2-7	TGTGCCAGCAGTGAATCCTCCCGAACAGGGGGTTCCTACGAGCAGTACTTC	CASSESSRTGGSYEQYF
TRBV20-1	-	few	TRBJ2-1	TGCAGTGCTAGAGATGTTCTAGGGTTCGAAAGCTATGAGCAGTTCTTC	CSARDVLGFESYEQFF
TRBV6-1	-	-	TRBJ1-1	TGTGCCAGCAGTGAATTTGTTGTTCGTGCGGAAGCTTTCTTT	CASSEFVVRAEAFF
TRBV7-2	-	-	TRBJ1-1	TGTGCCAGCAGCCCGATCGAATGGAACACTGAAGCTTTCTTT	CASSPIEWNTEAFF